Included here is one TCR beta chain sequence, with context. This sample is drawn from a study of blood T cell repertoires in COVID-19. Study summary: Material from acute and convalescent COVID-19 was sourced from the United States, Italy and Spain. From T cells, B-cell-depleted T cells, or PBMCs came the material, which was cDNA or gDNA.

As handled by the study authors: Amplifying reference gene primers gave estimates of nucleated cell counts. Produced via immunoSEQ multiplex PCR; TCRdb's table is partial and in-frame only. Clonal size and the V and J genes are those of that table, whereas D and trimming came from the DNA. The repertoire holds around 130,000 clones, over 60% seen once, with around 16% in the top ten. V lost 4 bases, J lost 5 bases, and 5 bases stayed unmatched. CDR3 length equals 14 residues. The V gene's germline CDR1 is SGDLS and CDR2 YYNGEE. The J gene is TRBJ2-1, the V gene TRBV9; 8 positions match TRBD1. This receptor was obtained from a man aged 50 to 59 with acute or convalescent COVID-19. Material for sequencing was peripheral blood. The CDR3 sequence: CASSPWTGHNEQFF. DNA for the CDR3: TGTGCCAGCAGCCCCTGGACAGGGCACAATGAGCAGTTCTTC. Combining the CDR3 with reference TRBV9 and TRBJ2-1 gives the whole variable domain DSGVTQTPKHLITATGQRVTLRCSPRSGDLSVYWYQQSLDQGLQFLIQYYNGEERAKGNILERFSAQQFPDLHSELNLSSLELGDSALYFCASSPWTGHNEQFFGPGTRLTVL.